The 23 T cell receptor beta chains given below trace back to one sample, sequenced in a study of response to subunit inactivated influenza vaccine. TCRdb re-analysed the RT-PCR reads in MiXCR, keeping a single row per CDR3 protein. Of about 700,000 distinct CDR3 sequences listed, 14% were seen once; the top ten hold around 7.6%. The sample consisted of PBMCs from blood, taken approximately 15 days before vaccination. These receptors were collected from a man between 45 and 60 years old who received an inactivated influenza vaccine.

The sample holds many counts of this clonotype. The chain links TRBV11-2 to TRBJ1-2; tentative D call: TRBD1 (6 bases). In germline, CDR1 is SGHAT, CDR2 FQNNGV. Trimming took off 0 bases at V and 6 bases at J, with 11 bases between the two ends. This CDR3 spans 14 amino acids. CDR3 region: CASSLDPGGHGYTF. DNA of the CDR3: TGTGCCAGCAGCTTAGATCCGGGGGGCCATGGCTACACCTTC.

The CDR3 spells CASSYSLAAYNEQFF. CDR3 DNA: TGTGCCAGCAGTTACTCCCTAGCGGCGTACAATGAGCAGTTCTTC. The chain uses TRBV6-5 and TRBJ2-1; 7 nucleotides line up with TRBD2. The CDR3 covers 15 residues. Germline V gives CDR1 MNHEY, CDR2 SVGAGI. Trimming cost V 0 bases and J 4 bases; bases outside gene matches: 3.

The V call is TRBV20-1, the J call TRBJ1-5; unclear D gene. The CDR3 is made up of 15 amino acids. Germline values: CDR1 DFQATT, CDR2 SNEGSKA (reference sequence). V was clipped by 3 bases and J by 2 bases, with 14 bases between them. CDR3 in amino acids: CSASFLGLGNQPQHF. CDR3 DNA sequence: TGCAGTGCTAGTTTTCTCGGGTTGGGCAATCAGCCCCAGCATTTT.

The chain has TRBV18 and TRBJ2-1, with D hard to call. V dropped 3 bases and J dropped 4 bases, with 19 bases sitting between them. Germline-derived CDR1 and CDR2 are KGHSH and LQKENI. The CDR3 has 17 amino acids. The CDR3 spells CASSPSMLRHKYNEQFF. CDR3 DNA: TGTGCCAGCTCACCGAGTATGTTGCGACACAAATACAATGAGCAGTTCTTC. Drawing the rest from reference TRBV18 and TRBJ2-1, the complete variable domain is NAGVMQNPRHLVRRRGQEARLRCSPMKGHSHVYWYRQLPEEGLKFMVYLQKENIIDESGMPKERFSAEFPKEGPSILRIQQVVRGDSAAYFCASSPSMLRHKYNEQFFGPGTRLTVL.

The CDR3 DNA sequence: TGTGCCACATCCGGTTTAGGAGGCTACACCTTC. It codes for CATSGLGGYTF. This chain uses TRBV10-3 with TRBJ1-2, with D unresolved. The CDR3 is 11 amino acids. Trimming stripped 10 bases from V and 8 bases from J, with 14 bases between. In germline, CDR1 is ENHRY, CDR2 SYGVKD.

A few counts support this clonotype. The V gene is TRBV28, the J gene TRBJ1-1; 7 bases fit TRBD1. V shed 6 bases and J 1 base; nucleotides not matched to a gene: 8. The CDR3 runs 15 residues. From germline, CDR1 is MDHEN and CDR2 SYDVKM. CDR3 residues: CASSRAQGGNTEAFF. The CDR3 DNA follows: TGTGCCAGCAGCCGAGCTCAGGGGGGGAACACTGAAGCTTTCTTT.

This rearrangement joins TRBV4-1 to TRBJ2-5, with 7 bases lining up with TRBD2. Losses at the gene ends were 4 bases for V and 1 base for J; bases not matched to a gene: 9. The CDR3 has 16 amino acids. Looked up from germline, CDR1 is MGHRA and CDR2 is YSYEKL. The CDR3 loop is CASSPPSGDGQETQYF. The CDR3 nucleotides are TGCGCCAGCAGCCCTCCAAGCGGGGACGGCCAAGAGACCCAGTACTTC.

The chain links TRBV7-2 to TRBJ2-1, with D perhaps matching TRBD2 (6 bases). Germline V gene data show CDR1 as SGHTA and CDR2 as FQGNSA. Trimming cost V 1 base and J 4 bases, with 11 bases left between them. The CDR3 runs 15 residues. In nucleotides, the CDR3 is TGTGCCAGCAGCTTAGGCGCGGGGTGGTACAATGAGCAGTTCTTC. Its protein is CASSLGAGWYNEQFF.

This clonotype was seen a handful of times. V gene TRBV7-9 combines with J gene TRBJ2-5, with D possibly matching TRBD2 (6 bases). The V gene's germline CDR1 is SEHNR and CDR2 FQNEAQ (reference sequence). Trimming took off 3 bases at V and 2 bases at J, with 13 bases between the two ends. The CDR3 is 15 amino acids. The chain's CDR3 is CASSLEGLWQETQYF. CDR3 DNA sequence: TGTGCCAGCAGCTTGGAGGGACTTTGGCAAGAGACCCAGTACTTC.

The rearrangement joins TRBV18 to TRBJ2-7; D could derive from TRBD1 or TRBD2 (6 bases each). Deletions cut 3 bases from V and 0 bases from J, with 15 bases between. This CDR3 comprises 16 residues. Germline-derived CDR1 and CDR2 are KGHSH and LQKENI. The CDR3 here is CASSPGGGISSYEQYF. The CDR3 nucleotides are TGTGCCAGCTCACCGGGGGGCGGGATTAGCTCCTACGAGCAGTACTTC.

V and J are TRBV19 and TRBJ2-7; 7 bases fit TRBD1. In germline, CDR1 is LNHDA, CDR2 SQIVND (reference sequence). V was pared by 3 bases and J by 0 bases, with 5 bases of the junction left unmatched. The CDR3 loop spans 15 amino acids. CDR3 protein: CASSMGTGVSYEQYF. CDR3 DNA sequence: TGTGCCAGTAGTATGGGAACAGGGGTCTCCTACGAGCAGTACTTC.

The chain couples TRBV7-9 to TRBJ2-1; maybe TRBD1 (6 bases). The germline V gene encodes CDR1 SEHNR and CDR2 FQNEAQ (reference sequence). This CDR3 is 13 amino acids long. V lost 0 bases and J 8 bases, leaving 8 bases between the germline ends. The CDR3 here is CASSLAPGDEQFF. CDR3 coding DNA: TGTGCCAGCAGCTTAGCGCCAGGGGATGAGCAGTTCTTC.

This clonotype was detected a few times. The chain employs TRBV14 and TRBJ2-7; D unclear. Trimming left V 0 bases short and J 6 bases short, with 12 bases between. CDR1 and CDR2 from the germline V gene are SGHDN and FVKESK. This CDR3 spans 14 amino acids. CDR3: CASSQEGVGGEQYF. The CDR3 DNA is TGTGCCAGCAGCCAAGAGGGCGTTGGTGGCGAGCAGTACTTC.

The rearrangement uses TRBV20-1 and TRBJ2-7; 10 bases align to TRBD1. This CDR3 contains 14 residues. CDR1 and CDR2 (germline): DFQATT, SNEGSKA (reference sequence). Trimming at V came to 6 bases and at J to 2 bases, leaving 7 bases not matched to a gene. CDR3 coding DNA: TGCAGTGCCCGACGGGGACAGGGGCCCTACGAGCAGTACTTC. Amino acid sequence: CSARRGQGPYEQYF.

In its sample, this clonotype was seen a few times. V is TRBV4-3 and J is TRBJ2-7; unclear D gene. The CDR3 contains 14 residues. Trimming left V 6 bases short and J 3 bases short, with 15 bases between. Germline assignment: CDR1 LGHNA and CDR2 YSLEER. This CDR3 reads CASSQLGNGYEQYF. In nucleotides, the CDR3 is TGCGCCAGCAGTCAGTTAGGGAACGGCTACGAGCAGTACTTC.

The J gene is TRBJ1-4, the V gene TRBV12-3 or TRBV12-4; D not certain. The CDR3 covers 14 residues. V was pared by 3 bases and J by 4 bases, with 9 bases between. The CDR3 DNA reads TGTGCCAGCAGTTTCGTAGGGTTTAATGAAAAACTGTTTTTT. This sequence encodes CASSFVGFNEKLFF.

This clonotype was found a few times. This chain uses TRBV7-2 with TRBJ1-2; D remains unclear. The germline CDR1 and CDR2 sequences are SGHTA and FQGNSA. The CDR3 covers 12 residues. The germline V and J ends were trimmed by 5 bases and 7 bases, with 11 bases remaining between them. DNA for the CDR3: TGTGCCAGCAGCCCCTATAAAGGTGGCTACACCTTC. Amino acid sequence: CASSPYKGGYTF.

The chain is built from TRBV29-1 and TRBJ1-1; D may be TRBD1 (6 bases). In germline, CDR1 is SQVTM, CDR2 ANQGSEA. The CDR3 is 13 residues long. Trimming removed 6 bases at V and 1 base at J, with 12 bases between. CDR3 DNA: TGCAGCGTGTCCCGGACAGAGAACACTGAAGCTTTCTTT. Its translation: CSVSRTENTEAFF.

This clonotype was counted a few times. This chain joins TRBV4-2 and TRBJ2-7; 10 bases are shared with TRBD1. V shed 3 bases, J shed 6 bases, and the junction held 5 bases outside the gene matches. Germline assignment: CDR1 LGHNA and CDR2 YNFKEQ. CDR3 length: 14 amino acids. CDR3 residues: CASSQEGQGPEQYF. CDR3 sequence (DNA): TGTGCCAGCAGCCAGGAGGGACAGGGGCCCGAGCAGTACTTC.

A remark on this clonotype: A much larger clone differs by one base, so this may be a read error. The CDR3 DNA is TGTGCCACCAGTGACCCTGTCTGGGGTTACAATGAGCAGTTCTTC. Its translation is CATSDPVWGYNEQFF. The J gene is TRBJ2-1, the V gene TRBV24-1; D unresolved. Trimming removed 4 bases at V and 4 bases at J, with 13 bases between. CDR1 is KGHDR, CDR2 SFDVKD, per germline. The CDR3 extends over 15 amino acids.

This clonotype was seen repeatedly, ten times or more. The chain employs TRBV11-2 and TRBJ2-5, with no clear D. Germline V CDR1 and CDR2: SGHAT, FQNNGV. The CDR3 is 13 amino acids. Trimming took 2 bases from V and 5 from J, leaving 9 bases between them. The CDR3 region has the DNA TGTGCCAGCAGCTTAAGGGTGATGGAGACCCAGTACTTC. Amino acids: CASSLRVMETQYF.

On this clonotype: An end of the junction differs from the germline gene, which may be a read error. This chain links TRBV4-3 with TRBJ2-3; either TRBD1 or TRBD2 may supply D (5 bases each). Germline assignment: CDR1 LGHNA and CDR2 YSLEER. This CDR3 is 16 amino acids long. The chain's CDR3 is CASSQDPRDRTDTKYF. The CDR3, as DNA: TGCGCCAGCAGCCAAGACCCCCGGGACCGCACAGATACGAAGTATTTT.

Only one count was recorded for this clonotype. CDR3 nucleotides: TGTGCCAGCAGCTCGGGACTAGCGGGAGTTAGTGAGCAGTTCTTC. Amino acid sequence: CASSSGLAGVSEQFF. The chain is built from TRBV9 and TRBJ2-1, with 14 bases lining up with TRBD2. The ends lost 4 bases at V and 9 bases at J; junction bases unmatched: 6. CDR1 and CDR2 (germline): SGDLS, YYNGEE. CDR3 length equals 15 residues.